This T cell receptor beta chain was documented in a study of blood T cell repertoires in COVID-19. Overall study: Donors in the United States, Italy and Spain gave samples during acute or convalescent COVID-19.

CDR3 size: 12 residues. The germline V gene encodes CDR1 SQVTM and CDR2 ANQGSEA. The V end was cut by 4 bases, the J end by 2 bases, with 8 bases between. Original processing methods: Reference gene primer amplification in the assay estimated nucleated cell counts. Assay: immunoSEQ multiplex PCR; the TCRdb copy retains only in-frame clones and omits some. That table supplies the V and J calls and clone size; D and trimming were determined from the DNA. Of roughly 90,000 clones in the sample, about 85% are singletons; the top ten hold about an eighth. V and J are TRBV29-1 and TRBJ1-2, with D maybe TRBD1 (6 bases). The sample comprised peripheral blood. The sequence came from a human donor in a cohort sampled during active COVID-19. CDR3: CSVAQGNYGYTF. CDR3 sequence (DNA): TGCAGCGTTGCTCAGGGGAACTATGGCTACACCTTC.